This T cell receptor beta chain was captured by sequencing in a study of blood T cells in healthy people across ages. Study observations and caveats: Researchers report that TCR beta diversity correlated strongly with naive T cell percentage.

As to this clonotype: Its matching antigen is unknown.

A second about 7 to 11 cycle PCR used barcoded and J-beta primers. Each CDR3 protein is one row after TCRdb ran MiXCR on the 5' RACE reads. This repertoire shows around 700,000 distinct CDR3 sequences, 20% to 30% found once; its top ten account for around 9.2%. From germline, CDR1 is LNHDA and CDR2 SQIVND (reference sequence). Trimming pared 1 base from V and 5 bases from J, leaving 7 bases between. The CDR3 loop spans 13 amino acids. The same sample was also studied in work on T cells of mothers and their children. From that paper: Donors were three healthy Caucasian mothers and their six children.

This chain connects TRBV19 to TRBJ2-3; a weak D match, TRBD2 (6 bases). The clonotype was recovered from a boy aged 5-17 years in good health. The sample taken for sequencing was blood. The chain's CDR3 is CASSIVGGDTQYF. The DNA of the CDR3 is TGTGCCAGTAGTATAGTGGGAGGAGATACGCAGTATTTT.